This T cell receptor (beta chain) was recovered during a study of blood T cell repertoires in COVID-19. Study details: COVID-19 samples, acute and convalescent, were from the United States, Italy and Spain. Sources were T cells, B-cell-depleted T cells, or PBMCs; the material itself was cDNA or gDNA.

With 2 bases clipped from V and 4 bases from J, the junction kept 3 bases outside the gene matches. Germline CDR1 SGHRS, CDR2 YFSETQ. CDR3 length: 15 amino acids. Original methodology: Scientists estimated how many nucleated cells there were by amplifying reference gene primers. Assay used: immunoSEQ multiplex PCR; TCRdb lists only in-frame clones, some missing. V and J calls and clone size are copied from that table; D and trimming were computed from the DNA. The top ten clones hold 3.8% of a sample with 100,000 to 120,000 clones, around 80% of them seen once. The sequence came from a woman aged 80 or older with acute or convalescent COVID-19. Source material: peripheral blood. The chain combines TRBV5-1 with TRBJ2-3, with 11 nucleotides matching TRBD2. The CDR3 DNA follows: TGCGCCAGCAGCTTCGTAGCGGGAGGGTCAGATACGCAGTATTTT. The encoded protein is CASSFVAGGSDTQYF.